This TCR delta chain was sequenced during a study of Vδ1+ human thymocytes. RNA was extracted from the cells and then reverse transcribed. CDR3 amplicons came from multiplex PCR with pooled V-gene forward and constant-region reverse primers. TCRdb called clones from the multiplex PCR reads again using CATT. The table has some 19,000 delta-chain clones, roughly 8% seen once; the top ten hold roughly 0.98%. By share, this clone ranks as medium-sized. Antigen unknown. After alphabeta T cell depletion, CD3+ Vdelta1+ Vdelta2- thymocytes were sorted. Vdelta1+ thymocyte sorts reached between roughly 98% and 99.6% purity. Trimming pared 2 bases from V and 0 bases from J, leaving 16 bases between. Germline V CDR1 and CDR2: TSWWSYY, QGS. The length of the CDR3 is 17 residues. Study-wide points: Unexpected Vdelta2 sequences could cause misinterpretation of bulk repertoire data. Thymic delta-chain repertoires held 15% to 20% Vdelta2 sequences and few Vdelta3, despite high sort purity. Thymic TRG and TRD repertoires appeared highly polyclonal, with Gaussian CDR3 length distributions.

The receptor was derived from a child younger than two who had congenital heart surgery. V is TRDV1 and J is TRDJ1, with D possibly TRDD3 on 5 matching bases. Sequences were obtained from Vdelta1+ gamma-delta thymocytes from the thymus. Subset denoted: FACS-sorted CD3+ TCRalphabeta- TCRVdelta1+ TCRVdelta2- thymocytes. In DNA, the CDR3 is TGTGCTCTTGGGGAAGGGGACCCCCAGGGCTACACCGATAAACTCATCTTT. It yields the protein CALGEGDPQGYTDKLIF.